This T cell receptor beta chain was obtained from a study of control samples from healthy donors and cancer patients. The germline gives CDR1 MGHRA, CDR2 YSYEKL. V lost 4 bases and J 3 bases, leaving 18 bases between the germline ends. The CDR3 consists of 16 residues. TCRdb's copy holds only in-frame clones and misses some; the assay was immunoSEQ multiplex PCR. The top ten hold 13% of the sample, which has about 230,000 clones, about four fifths seen once. The material sequenced was PBMCs. V is TRBV4-1 and J is TRBJ1-1; maybe TRBD1 (5 bases). This sequence originates from a woman aged 55-69 years with lung cancer. The CDR3 coding sequence is TGCGCCAGCAGCCCCCAACTCACCGACAGCTACACTGAAGCTTTCTTT. Its protein product is CASSPQLTDSYTEAFF.